This is a list of T cell receptor beta chains from one sample in a study of cytotoxic CD8 clonotypes in ibrutinib-treated CLL. The method was immunoSEQ multiplex PCR; TCRdb's version includes in-frame clones alone and lacks a portion of them. The sample has tens of thousands of clones; over 80% are singletons. Sequences were derived from PBMCs, sampled after 24 months of ibrutinib treatment. These receptors were collected from a human donor with chronic lymphocytic leukemia. CDR3s leave out the opening cysteine and the closing phenylalanine or tryptophan. The D gene is left open where the match is weak. The size of a clone is reported for some rows only, either as once, few or many, or as a class for expanded clones.

TRBV2	TRBJ2-3	NA	NA	ASRGAASTDTQY
TRBV9	TRBJ2-1	NA	NA	ASSGGAAYEQF
TRBV7-2	TRBJ2-2	NA	NA	ASSLGHLQPRGELF
TRBV30	TRBJ1-1	NA	NA	AWSPTGNTEAF
TRBV5-1	TRBJ2-3	NA	NA	ASSLDGGGSTDTQY
TRBV28	TRBJ2-3	NA	NA	ASSVGQDTQY
TRBV28	TRBJ1-1	NA	once	ASSLRVAEAF
TRBV7-8	TRBJ1-2	NA	few	ASSLVTDNYGYT
TRBV9	TRBJ1-1	TRBD1	NA	ASSVVRDSQNTEAF
TRBV27	TRBJ2-6	NA	few	ASSFGFPGANVLT
TRBV15	TRBJ2-6	NA	NA	ATSRLSSGANVLT
TRBV19	TRBJ2-7	TRBD2	NA	ASRPAGGHYEQY